This note documents a single TCR beta chain sequence. Its antigen is as yet unknown. These data originate in a study of T cell responses to AZD1222 COVID-19 vaccine. Study results and caveats: Regions left unmutated in variants are reportedly the target of nearly half of spike-specific TCRs. Rises in breadth and depth of Spike-specific TCRs came after two AZD1222 doses.

The data were produced by immunoSEQ multiplex PCR, yet TCRdb's version contains in-frame clones alone and is incomplete. The sample lists around 130,000 clones, approximately 94% occurring once. The sequence came from an adult in good health. The source was peripheral blood, collected on day 0 of AZD1222 vaccination.

The CDR3 protein is CASSLGTPGAGEQYF. The CDR3 region has the DNA TGTGCCAGCAGCTTAGGTACCCCGGGAGCGGGCGAGCAGTACTTC. The V gene is TRBV7-6, the J gene TRBJ2-7, with D tentatively TRBD2 (6 bases). Trimming shortened V by 1 base and J by 6 bases, and 16 bases separated the two germline ends. From germline, CDR1 is SGHVS and CDR2 FNYEAQ. The CDR3 length is 15 residues.